One sample yielded the 29 T cell receptor beta chains listed below, sequenced in a study of blood T cell repertoires in COVID-19 (dated by TCRdb to between 2020 and 2021). Library preparation employed the immunoSEQ multiplex PCR assay. TCRdb retrieved this table from immuneACCESS and kept in-frame rearrangements only. Not all clones are present; in checked studies, unresolved V genes account for under half, and no reason is known for the remainder. This sample comprises under 60,000 clones, 79% of them detected only once. The top ten clonotypes cover about 25% of the sample. The source material was peripheral blood. All receptors come from a man aged 65 to 85 with acute or convalescent COVID-19.

The J gene is TRBJ2-7, the V gene TRBV13; the D is unclear. Trimming left V 1 base short and J 4 bases short, with 5 bases between. Germline lookup yields CDR1 PRHDT and CDR2 FYEKMQ (reference sequence). CDR3 length: 12 amino acids. The CDR3 spells CASSLAQYEQYF. Here the CDR3 DNA reads TGTGCCAGCAGCTTAGCCCAGTACGAGCAGTACTTC.

This clone occurred once. The chain carries TRBV9 and TRBJ1-1, with TRBD1 identical over 9 bases. Unmatched junction bases numbered 16, after V lost 3 bases and J lost 4 bases. Germline CDR1 and CDR2: SGDLS and YYNGEE. This CDR3 has 18 amino acids. CDR3 loop: CASSGNPLGQGDSTEAFF. CDR3 in DNA: TGTGCCAGCAGCGGTAACCCTTTGGGACAGGGCGACTCCACTGAAGCTTTCTTT.

This chain links TRBV27 with TRBJ2-5; TRBD2 might be the D (6 bases). Germline V gene lookup returns CDR1 MNHEY and CDR2 SMNVEV (reference sequence). This CDR3 has 13 amino acids. Trimming cost V 2 bases and J 5 bases, with 9 bases left between them. In DNA, the CDR3 is TGTGCCAGCAGTTTAGCAGGAGGGGAGACCCAGTACTTC. As protein: CASSLAGGETQYF.

This clone was seen a handful of times. The chain links TRBV6-4 to TRBJ2-1, with D maybe TRBD1 (6 bases). Deletions cut 7 bases from V and 3 bases from J, with 13 bases between. The CDR3 extends over 14 amino acids. Germline V gives CDR1 MRHNA, CDR2 SNTAGT. CDR3 bases: TGTGCCAGCAAGCCCAGGGGAGACTACAATGAGCAGTTCTTC. Protein sequence: CASKPRGDYNEQFF.

The rearrangement joins TRBV30 to TRBJ1-6; 10 bases agree with TRBD1. CDR1 is GTSNPN, CDR2 SVGIG, per germline (reference sequence). V trimming: 1 base; J trimming: 5 bases; junction bases outside the gene matches: 8. CDR3 length equals 17 residues. The CDR3 loop reads CAWSDLRGQGDNSPLHF. CDR3 nucleotides: TGTGCCTGGAGTGACCTCCGCGGACAGGGGGATAATTCACCCCTCCACTTT.

The V and J genes are TRBV12-3 or TRBV12-4 and TRBJ2-7, with D maybe TRBD2 (6 bases). V lost 5 bases, J lost 1 base, and 9 bases lay in between. This CDR3 is built from 13 residues. The DNA for the CDR3 is TGTGCCAGCAGTCCCGGGACTTCCTACGAGCAGTACTTC. It encodes CASSPGTSYEQYF.

The count of this clone is one. CDR3 in amino acids: CASSIPPGGDRAYSNQPQHF. CDR3 in DNA: TGTGCCAGTAGTATACCCCCGGGGGGGGACAGAGCATATAGCAATCAGCCCCAGCATTTT. The chain employs TRBV19 and TRBJ1-5; TRBD1 aligns across 7 bases. The germline gives CDR1 LNHDA, CDR2 SQIVND (reference sequence). J gave up 0 bases and V 2 bases, and 16 bases lay outside the gene matches. The CDR3 extends over 20 amino acids. The whole variable domain, filled in from reference TRBV19 and TRBJ1-5, reads DGGITQSPKYLFRKEGQNVTLSCEQNLNHDAMYWYRQDPGQGLRLIYYSQIVNDFQKGDIAEGYSVSREKKESFPLTVTSAQKNPTAFYLCASSIPPGGDRAYSNQPQHFGDGTRLSIL.

V gene TRBV6-5 combines with J gene TRBJ1-6; D not certain. V gave up 9 bases and J gave up 0 bases, with 12 bases separating them. There are 15 residues in the CDR3. Germline V gives CDR1 MNHEY, CDR2 SVGAGI. The CDR3 spells CASRPRGSYNSPLHF. In nucleotides, the CDR3 is TGTGCCAGTAGGCCCAGAGGCTCCTATAATTCACCCCTCCACTTT.

The chain combines TRBV11-2 with TRBJ2-7; possible D gene TRBD2, 6 bases. CDR3 length equals 14 residues. CDR1 is SGHAT, CDR2 FQNNGV, per germline. The germline V and J ends were trimmed by 1 base and 2 bases, with 9 bases remaining between them. The CDR3 sequence is CASSLGAGTYEQYF. In DNA, the CDR3 is TGTGCCAGCAGCTTAGGGGCGGGGACCTACGAGCAGTACTTC.

The V call is TRBV12-3 or TRBV12-4, the J call TRBJ2-3; D is undetermined. The CDR3 extends over 12 amino acids. V was pared by 2 bases and J by 4 bases, with 4 bases between. The CDR3 loop reads CASSLKPDTQYF. The CDR3 DNA is TGTGCCAGCAGTTTAAAGCCAGATACGCAGTATTTT.

The V and J genes are TRBV6-5 and TRBJ2-3, with 10 bases fitting TRBD2. The CDR3 consists of 14 residues. Germline CDR1 and CDR2: MNHEY and SVGAGI. V lost 8 bases to trimming and J lost 1 base; unmatched junction nucleotides: 3. The CDR3 sequence is CASLLAGGTDTQYF. DNA for the CDR3: TGTGCCAGCCTTCTAGCGGGGGGCACAGATACGCAGTATTTT.

This clone showed up many times. The CDR3, as DNA: TGTGCCAGCAGTCCGGGCCAGGACTTATCGGGAGGCTACACCTTC. Protein sequence: CASSPGQDLSGGYTF. V gene TRBV2 combines with J gene TRBJ1-2, with no clear D. This CDR3 has 15 amino acids. Deletions cut 5 bases from V and 8 bases from J, with 21 bases between. Germline lookup yields CDR1 SNHLY and CDR2 FYNNEI.

CDR3 region: CASSEASETQYF. The CDR3 DNA reads as TGTGCCAGTAGTGAGGCTTCGGAGACCCAGTACTTC. The genes are TRBV19 and TRBJ2-5; D not certain. CDR3 length: 12 residues. The germline CDR1 and CDR2 sequences are LNHDA and SQIVND (reference sequence). Trimming shortened V by 5 bases and J by 5 bases, and 9 bases separated the two germline ends.

This chain joins TRBV5-6 and TRBJ1-2, with 7 bases that match TRBD1. J lost 6 bases, V lost 4 bases, and 12 bases had no gene match. Germline lookup yields CDR1 SGHDT and CDR2 YYEEEE. CDR3 length: 15 residues. The DNA for the CDR3 is TGTGCCAGCAGCCGTAGACAGGGAATTGAAAATGGCTACACCTTC. Its protein product is CASSRRQGIENGYTF.

The chain employs TRBV4-3 and TRBJ2-1, with a tentative D call TRBD2 (5 bases). This CDR3 has 17 amino acids. Germline lookup yields CDR1 LGHNA and CDR2 YSLEER. V dropped 4 bases and J dropped 7 bases, with 23 bases sitting between them. The CDR3 protein is CASSPGFEGGLLNEQFF. The CDR3 nucleotides are TGCGCCAGCAGCCCCGGTTTCGAGGGTGGCTTACTAAATGAGCAGTTCTTC.

The CDR3 sequence: CASSPRDRGRGWPQHF. The CDR3 DNA is TGTGCCAGTAGTCCTAGGGACAGGGGCCGCGGTTGGCCCCAGCATTTT. The chain is built from TRBV19 and TRBJ1-5, with TRBD1 identical over 10 bases. The V segment lost 5 bases and the J segment 9 bases; nucleotides outside the gene matches: 13. Germline V gives CDR1 LNHDA, CDR2 SQIVND (reference sequence). The CDR3 is made up of 16 amino acids. The full variable domain, its missing parts supplied by reference TRBV19 and TRBJ1-5, is DGGITQSPKYLFRKEGQNVTLSCEQNLNHDAMYWYRQDPGQGLRLIYYSQIVNDFQKGDIAEGYSVSREKKESFPLTVTSAQKNPTAFYLCASSPRDRGRGWPQHFGDGTRLSIL.

CDR3 region: CASSYLRDNSYEQYF. In DNA, the CDR3 is TGTGCCAGCAGTTACCTCCGGGACAACTCCTACGAGCAGTACTTC. The chain joins TRBV7-9 to TRBJ2-7; D may be TRBD1 (6 bases). Germline CDR1 and CDR2: SEHNR and FQNEAQ (reference sequence). The CDR3 is 15 amino acids. Trimming left V 6 bases short and J 0 bases short, with 15 bases between.

This clone was seen just once. The gene calls are TRBV10-3 and TRBJ2-2; tentatively, D is TRBD1 (5 bases). Germline V gives CDR1 ENHRY, CDR2 SYGVKD. Between the trimmed V and J ends, which lost 3 bases and 4 bases, there was a span of 12 bases. This CDR3 region has 15 residues. The CDR3 sequence: CAISDWGPGTGELFF. Here the CDR3 DNA reads TGTGCCATCAGTGACTGGGGCCCGGGCACCGGGGAGCTGTTTTTT.

The chain joins TRBV6-5 to TRBJ1-1; weak D call: TRBD1 (5 bases). The length of the CDR3 is 15 residues. The germline CDR1 and CDR2 sequences are MNHEY and SVGAGI. V was cut by 2 bases and J by 4 bases, with 14 bases left in between. CDR3 region: CASSYPGGESTEAFF. The DNA for the CDR3 is TGTGCCAGCAGTTACCCTGGAGGGGAGAGCACTGAAGCTTTCTTT.

This clone was seen more than once but under ten times. The chain couples TRBV30 to TRBJ1-2; possibly TRBD1 for D (5 bases). The germline V gene encodes CDR1 GTSNPN and CDR2 SVGIG (reference sequence). The V and J ends lost 4 bases and 3 bases respectively, with 12 bases between them. The CDR3 totals 13 residues. The CDR3 nucleotides read TGTGCCTGGACCGGGGGGACCCACTATGGCTACACCTTC. It encodes CAWTGGTHYGYTF.

This clone has just a few counts. The chain carries TRBV27 and TRBJ1-5; 10 bases are a match to TRBD1. Germline CDR1 is MNHEY and CDR2 is SMNVEV (reference sequence). The CDR3 runs to 14 residues. The ends lost 5 bases at V and 6 bases at J; junction bases unmatched: 4. The CDR3 nucleotides read TGTGCCAGCAGTCCAAGACAGGGGGCTCAGCCCCAGCATTTT. Translating gives CASSPRQGAQPQHF.

The chain recombines TRBV5-1 with TRBJ2-5, with a weak D call TRBD1 (5 bases). CDR3 length: 12 residues. CDR1 and CDR2 from the germline V gene are SGHRS and YFSETQ. The germline V and J ends were trimmed by 3 bases and 5 bases, with 8 bases remaining between them. The CDR3 reads CASSSSGETQYF. In DNA form, the CDR3 reads TGCGCCAGCAGCTCCTCAGGGGAGACCCAGTACTTC.

This rearrangement joins TRBV18 to TRBJ1-1; TRBD1 agrees at 7 bases. Trimming at V came to 6 bases and at J to 3 bases, leaving 4 bases not matched to a gene. The CDR3 is 13 residues long. Germline V gene lookup returns CDR1 KGHSH and CDR2 LQKENI. The CDR3 nucleotides are TGTGCCAGCTCTCCTACAGGGGACACTGAAGCTTTCTTT. Encoded protein: CASSPTGDTEAFF.

J is TRBJ1-1 and V is TRBV5-8; the D gene is possibly TRBD1 (6 bases). Germline values: CDR1 SGHTS, CDR2 YDEGEE. The CDR3 runs to 13 residues. The V end lost 1 base, the J end lost 10 bases, and 14 bases lay between the germline ends. Here the CDR3 reads CASSLNREGRAFF. CDR3 in DNA: TGTGCCAGCAGCTTGAACAGGGAAGGGAGAGCTTTCTTT. The entire variable domain, with the rest obtained from reference TRBV5-8 and TRBJ1-1, is as follows: EAGVTQSPTHLIKTRGQQATLRCSPISGHTSVYWYQQALGLGLQFLLWYDEGEERNRGNFPPRFSGRQFPNYSSELNVNALELEDSALYLCASSLNREGRAFFGQGTRLTVV.

The chain joins TRBV19 to TRBJ1-2; D is unclear. This CDR3 spans 13 amino acids. Germline CDR1 and CDR2: LNHDA and SQIVND (reference sequence). Trimming pared 3 bases from V and 1 base from J, leaving 6 bases between. The CDR3 here is CASSIGINYGYTF. The CDR3 nucleotides read TGTGCCAGTAGTATCGGGATTAACTATGGCTACACCTTC.

The chain employs TRBV7-9 and TRBJ1-2; D is uncertain. The ends were cut back, 5 bases at V and 4 bases at J, with 14 bases in the middle. CDR1 SEHNR and CDR2 FQNEAQ come from the germline V gene (reference sequence). The CDR3 extends over 14 amino acids. CDR3 in amino acids: CASSRGVEGYGYTF. The CDR3 region has the DNA TGTGCCAGCAGCCGCGGGGTGGAGGGCTATGGCTACACCTTC.

The V and J genes are TRBV18 and TRBJ2-1; D not resolved. The CDR3 covers 12 residues. CDR1 and CDR2 (germline): KGHSH, LQKENI. Trimming removed 9 bases at V and 4 bases at J, with 10 bases between. The CDR3 nucleotides read TGTGCCAGTCCAAACAAGTACAATGAGCAGTTCTTC. It translates to CASPNKYNEQFF.

The chain combines TRBV6-5 with TRBJ1-4; 7 nucleotides line up with TRBD1. The trim removed 6 bases at V and 1 base at J, leaving 2 bases unmatched. The CDR3 sequence is 14 residues long. The germline V gene encodes CDR1 MNHEY and CDR2 SVGAGI. The CDR3 protein is CASSQGGTNEKLFF. The CDR3 DNA reads as TGTGCCAGCAGCCAGGGGGGAACTAATGAAAAACTGTTTTTT.

This chain connects TRBV18 to TRBJ1-2, with D unclear. CDR1 KGHSH and CDR2 LQKENI come from the germline V gene. V lost 6 bases and J lost 7, with 18 bases in between. The length of the CDR3 is 14 residues. The CDR3 region has the DNA TGTGCCAGCTCCCCCGGGTCTGGGTTTTCTGGCTACACCTTC. Protein sequence: CASSPGSGFSGYTF.